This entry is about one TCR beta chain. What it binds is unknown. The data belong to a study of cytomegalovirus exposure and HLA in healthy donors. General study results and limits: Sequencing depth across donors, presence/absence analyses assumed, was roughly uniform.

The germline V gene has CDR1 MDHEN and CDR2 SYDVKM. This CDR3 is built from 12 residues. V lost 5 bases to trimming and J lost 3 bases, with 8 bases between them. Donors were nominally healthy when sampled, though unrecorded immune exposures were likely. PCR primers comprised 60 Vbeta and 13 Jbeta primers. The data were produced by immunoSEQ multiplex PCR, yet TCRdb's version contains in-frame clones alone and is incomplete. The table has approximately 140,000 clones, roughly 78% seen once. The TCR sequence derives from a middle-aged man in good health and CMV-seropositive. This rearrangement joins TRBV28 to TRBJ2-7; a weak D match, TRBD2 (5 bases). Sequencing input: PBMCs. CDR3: CASSAGGYEQYF. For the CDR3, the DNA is TGTGCCAGCAGTGCGGGCGGCTACGAGCAGTACTTC. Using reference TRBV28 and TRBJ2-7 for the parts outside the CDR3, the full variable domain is DVKVTQSSRYLVKRTGEKVFLECVQDMDHENMFWYRQDPGLGLRLIYFSYDVKMKEKGDIPEGYSVSREKKERFSLILESASTNQTSMYLCASSAGGYEQYFGPGTRLTVT.